This T cell receptor (beta chain) was identified during a study of regulatory T cells in long-lasting Graves disease. Between the trimmed V and J ends, which lost 2 bases and 3 bases, there was a span of 23 bases. Looked up from germline, CDR1 is MDHEN and CDR2 is SYDVKM. The CDR3 length is 18 residues. This clonotype was observed many times. The time point is: newly diagnosed GD, antithyroid drugs for less than 3 months. Generation of the TCR library employed RNA extracted from PBMCs. Criteria from the American Thyroid Association guidelines were applied to diagnose Graves' disease. Arm-PCR of CDR3 regions and iRepertoire HTBI primers were used to build TCR beta libraries. From the multiplex PCR reads, TCRdb called clonotypes with MiXCR, one entry per CDR3 protein. Of a few hundred thousand distinct CDR3 sequences listed, approximately 16% are singletons. These data were likewise used in another study, on T cells in Graves' hyperthyroidism and ophthalmopathy.

The gene calls are TRBV28 and TRBJ2-7; D possibly corresponds to TRBD1 (6 bases). The clonotype comes from a young woman with Graves disease. The material was peripheral blood mononuclear cells (PBMCs), obtained at new diagnosis, from a patient treated with antithyroid drugs. The CDR3 region is CASSLRGSNPRGFYEQYF. As DNA, the CDR3 is TGTGCCAGCAGTTTAAGGGGGTCGAACCCCAGGGGTTTCTACGAGCAGTACTTC.